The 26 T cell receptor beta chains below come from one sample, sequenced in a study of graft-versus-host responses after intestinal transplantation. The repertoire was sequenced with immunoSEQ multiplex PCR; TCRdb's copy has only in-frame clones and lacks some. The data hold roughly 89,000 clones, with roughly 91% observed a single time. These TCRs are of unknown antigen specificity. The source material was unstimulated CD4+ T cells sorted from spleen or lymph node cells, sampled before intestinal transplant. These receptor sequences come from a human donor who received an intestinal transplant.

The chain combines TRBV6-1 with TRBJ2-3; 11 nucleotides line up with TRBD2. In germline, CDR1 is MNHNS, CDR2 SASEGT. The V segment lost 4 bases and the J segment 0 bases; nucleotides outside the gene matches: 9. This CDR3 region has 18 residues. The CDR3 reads CASSAGTSGSHSTDTQYF. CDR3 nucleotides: TGTGCCAGCAGTGCCGGGACTAGCGGCTCCCATAGCACAGATACGCAGTATTTT.

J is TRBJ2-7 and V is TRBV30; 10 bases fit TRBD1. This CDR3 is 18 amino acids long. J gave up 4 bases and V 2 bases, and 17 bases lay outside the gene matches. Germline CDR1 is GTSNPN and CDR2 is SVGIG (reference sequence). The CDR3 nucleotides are TGTGCCTGGAGTCAAAGTAAGGGGCCGGGGACAGGGGTTTACGAGCAGTACTTC. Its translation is CAWSQSKGPGTGVYEQYF.

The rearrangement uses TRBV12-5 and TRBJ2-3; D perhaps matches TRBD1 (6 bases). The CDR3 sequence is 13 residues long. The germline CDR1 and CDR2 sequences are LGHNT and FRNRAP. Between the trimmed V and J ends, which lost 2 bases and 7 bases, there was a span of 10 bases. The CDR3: CASGLSWGHTQYF. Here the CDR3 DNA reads TGTGCTAGTGGTTTGTCTTGGGGGCATACGCAGTATTTT.

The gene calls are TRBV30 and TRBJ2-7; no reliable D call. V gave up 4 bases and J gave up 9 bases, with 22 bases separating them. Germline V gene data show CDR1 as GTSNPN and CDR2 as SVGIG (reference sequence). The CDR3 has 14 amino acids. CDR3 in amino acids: CAWMTYYTDTRQYF. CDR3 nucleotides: TGTGCCTGGATGACTTACTATACCGATACGAGGCAGTACTTC.

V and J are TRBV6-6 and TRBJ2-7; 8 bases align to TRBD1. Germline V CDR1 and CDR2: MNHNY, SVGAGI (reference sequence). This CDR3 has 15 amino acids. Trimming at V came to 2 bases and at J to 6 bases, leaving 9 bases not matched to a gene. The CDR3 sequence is CASSYQRDRRGEQYF. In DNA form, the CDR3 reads TGTGCCAGCAGTTACCAAAGGGACAGGAGAGGCGAGCAGTACTTC.

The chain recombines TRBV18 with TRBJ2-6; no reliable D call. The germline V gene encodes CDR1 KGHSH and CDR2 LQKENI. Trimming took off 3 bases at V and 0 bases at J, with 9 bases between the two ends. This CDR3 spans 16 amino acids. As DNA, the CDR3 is TGTGCCAGCTCACCCAATCAGGTCTCTGGGGCCAACGTCCTGACTTTC. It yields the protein CASSPNQVSGANVLTF. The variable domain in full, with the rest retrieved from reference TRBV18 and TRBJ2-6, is NAGVMQNPRHLVRRRGQEARLRCSPMKGHSHVYWYRQLPEEGLKFMVYLQKENIIDESGMPKERFSAEFPKEGPSILRIQQVVRGDSAAYFCASSPNQVSGANVLTFGAGSRLTVL.

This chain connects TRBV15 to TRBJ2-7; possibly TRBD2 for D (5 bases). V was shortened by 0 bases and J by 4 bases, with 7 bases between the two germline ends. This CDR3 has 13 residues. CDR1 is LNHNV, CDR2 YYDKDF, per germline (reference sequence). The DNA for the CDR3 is TGTGCCACCAGCAGAGACCCGGGGTACGAGCAGTACTTC. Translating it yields CATSRDPGYEQYF.

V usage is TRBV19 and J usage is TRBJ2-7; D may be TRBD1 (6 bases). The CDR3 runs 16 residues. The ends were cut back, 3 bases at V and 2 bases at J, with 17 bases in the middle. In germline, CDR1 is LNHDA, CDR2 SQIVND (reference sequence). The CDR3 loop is CASSIWPMTGPYEQYF. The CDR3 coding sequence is TGTGCCAGTAGTATTTGGCCCATGACAGGCCCCTACGAGCAGTACTTC. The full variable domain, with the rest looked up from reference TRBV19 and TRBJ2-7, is DGGITQSPKYLFRKEGQNVTLSCEQNLNHDAMYWYRQDPGQGLRLIYYSQIVNDFQKGDIAEGYSVSREKKESFPLTVTSAQKNPTAFYLCASSIWPMTGPYEQYFGPGTRLTVT.

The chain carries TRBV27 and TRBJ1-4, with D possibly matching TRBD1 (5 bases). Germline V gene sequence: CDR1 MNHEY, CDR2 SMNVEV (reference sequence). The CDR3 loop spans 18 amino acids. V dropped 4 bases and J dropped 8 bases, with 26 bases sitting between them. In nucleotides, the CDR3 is TGTGCCAGCAGTTACCCTGGATGGGGGGATTCACAAAGCGAAAAACTGTTTTTT. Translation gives CASSYPGWGDSQSEKLFF.

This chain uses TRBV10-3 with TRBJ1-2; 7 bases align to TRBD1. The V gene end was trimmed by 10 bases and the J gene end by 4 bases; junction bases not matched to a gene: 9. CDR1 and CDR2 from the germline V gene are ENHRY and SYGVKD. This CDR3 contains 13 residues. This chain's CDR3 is CANSQGEVYGYTF. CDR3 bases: TGTGCCAACTCGCAGGGGGAAGTCTATGGCTACACCTTC.

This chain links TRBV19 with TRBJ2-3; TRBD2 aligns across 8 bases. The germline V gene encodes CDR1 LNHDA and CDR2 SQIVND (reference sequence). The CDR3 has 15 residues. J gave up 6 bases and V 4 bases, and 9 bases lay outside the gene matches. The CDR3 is CASSNPGLGSDTQYF. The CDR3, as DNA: TGTGCCAGTAGTAACCCGGGACTAGGCTCGGATACGCAGTATTTT.

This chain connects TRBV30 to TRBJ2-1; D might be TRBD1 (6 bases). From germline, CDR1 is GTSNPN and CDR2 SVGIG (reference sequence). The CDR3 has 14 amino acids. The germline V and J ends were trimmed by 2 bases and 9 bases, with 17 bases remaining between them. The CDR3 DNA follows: TGTGCCTGGAGTCCCAGGGGAGTTTTGAGTGAGCAGTTCTTC. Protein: CAWSPRGVLSEQFF.

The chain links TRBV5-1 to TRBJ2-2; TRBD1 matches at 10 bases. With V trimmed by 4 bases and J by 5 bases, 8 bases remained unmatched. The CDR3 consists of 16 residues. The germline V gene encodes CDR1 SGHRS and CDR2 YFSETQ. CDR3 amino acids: CASSRTPGQGTGELFF. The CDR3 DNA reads TGCGCCAGCAGCCGAACTCCGGGACAGGGGACCGGGGAGCTGTTTTTT.

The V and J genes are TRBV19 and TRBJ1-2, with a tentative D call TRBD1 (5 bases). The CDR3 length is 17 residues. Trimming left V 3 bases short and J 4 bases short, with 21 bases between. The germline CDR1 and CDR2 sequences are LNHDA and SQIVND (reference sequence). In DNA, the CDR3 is TGTGCCAGTAGTATTGTGACGGGAGGGACCCTCCTCTATGGCTACACCTTC. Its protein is CASSIVTGGTLLYGYTF.

CDR3: CASSRTTGNNEKLFF. The CDR3 DNA sequence: TGTGCCAGCAGCCGAACCACGGGGAACAATGAAAAACTGTTTTTT. The rearrangement links TRBV6-6 to TRBJ1-4; D call uncertain. Deletions cut 6 bases from V and 5 bases from J, with 16 bases between. The CDR3 is made up of 15 amino acids. Germline V gene lookup returns CDR1 MNHNY and CDR2 SVGAGI (reference sequence).

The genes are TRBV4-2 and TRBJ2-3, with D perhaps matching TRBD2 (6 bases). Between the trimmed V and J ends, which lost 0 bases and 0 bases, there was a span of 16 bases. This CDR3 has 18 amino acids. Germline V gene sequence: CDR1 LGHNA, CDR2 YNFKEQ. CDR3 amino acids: CASSQEGGTSLSTDTQYF. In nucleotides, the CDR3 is TGTGCCAGCAGCCAAGAGGGTGGAACTAGCCTAAGCACAGATACGCAGTATTTT.

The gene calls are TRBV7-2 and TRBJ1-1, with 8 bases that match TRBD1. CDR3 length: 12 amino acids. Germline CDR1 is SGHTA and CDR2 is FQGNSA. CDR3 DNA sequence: TGTGCAACCAGGGGGCTATTCACTGAAGCTTTCTTT. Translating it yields CATRGLFTEAFF.

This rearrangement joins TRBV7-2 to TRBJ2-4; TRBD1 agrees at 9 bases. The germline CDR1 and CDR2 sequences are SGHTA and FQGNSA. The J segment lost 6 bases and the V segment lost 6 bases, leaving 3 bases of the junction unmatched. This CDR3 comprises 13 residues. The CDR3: CASSTGGRNIQYF. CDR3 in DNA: TGTGCCAGCAGTACAGGGGGCCGAAACATTCAGTACTTC.

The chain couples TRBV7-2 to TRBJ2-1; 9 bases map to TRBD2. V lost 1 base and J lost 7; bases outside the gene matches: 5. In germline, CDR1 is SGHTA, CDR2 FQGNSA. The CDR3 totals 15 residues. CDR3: CASSLGLAGWNEQFF. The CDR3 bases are TGTGCCAGCAGCTTAGGCCTAGCGGGGTGGAATGAGCAGTTCTTC.

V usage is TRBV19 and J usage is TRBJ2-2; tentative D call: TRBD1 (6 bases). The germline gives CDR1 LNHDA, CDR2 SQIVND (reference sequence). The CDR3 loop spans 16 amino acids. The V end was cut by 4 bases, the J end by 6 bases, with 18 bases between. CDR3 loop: CASSREAVSGAGELFF. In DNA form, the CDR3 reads TGTGCCAGTAGTAGAGAAGCGGTCTCAGGGGCCGGGGAGCTGTTTTTT.

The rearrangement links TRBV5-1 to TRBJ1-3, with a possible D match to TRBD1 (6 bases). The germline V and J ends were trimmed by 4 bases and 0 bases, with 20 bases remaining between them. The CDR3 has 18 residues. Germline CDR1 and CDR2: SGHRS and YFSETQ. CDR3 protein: CASSPAFEQGSSGNTIYF. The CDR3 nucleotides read TGCGCCAGCAGCCCGGCCTTCGAGCAGGGGAGCTCTGGAAACACCATATATTTT.

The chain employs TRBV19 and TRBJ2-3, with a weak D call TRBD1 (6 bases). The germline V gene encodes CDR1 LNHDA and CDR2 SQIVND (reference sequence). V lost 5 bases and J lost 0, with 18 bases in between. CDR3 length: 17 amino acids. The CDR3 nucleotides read TGTGCCAGTAGTGAGCACGGACAGTCCACTAGCACAGATACGCAGTATTTT. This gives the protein CASSEHGQSTSTDTQYF. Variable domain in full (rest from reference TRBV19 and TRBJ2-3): DGGITQSPKYLFRKEGQNVTLSCEQNLNHDAMYWYRQDPGQGLRLIYYSQIVNDFQKGDIAEGYSVSREKKESFPLTVTSAQKNPTAFYLCASSEHGQSTSTDTQYFGPGTRLTVL.

CDR3 sequence (DNA): TGTGCCAGTTGGACAGGGGGCGCCGGAATCTATGGCTACACCTTC. Translated, it gives CASWTGGAGIYGYTF. The chain combines TRBV6-5 with TRBJ1-2, with 11 bases matching TRBD1. Looked up from germline, CDR1 is MNHEY and CDR2 is SVGAGI. The CDR3 consists of 15 residues. Germline trimming cut 9 bases from V and 4 bases from J; bases unmatched to any gene: 10.

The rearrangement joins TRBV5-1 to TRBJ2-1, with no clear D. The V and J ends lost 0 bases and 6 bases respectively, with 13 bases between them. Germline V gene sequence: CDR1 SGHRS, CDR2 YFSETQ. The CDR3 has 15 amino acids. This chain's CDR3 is CASSLDPTNTNEQFF. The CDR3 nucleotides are TGCGCCAGCAGCTTGGACCCTACTAATACCAATGAGCAGTTCTTC.

CDR3 residues: CASSLIDSYTEAFF. CDR3 nucleotide sequence: TGCGCCAGCAGCTTAATTGACAGCTACACTGAAGCTTTCTTT. This chain joins TRBV5-1 and TRBJ1-1; D perhaps matches TRBD1 (5 bases). The germline V and J ends were trimmed by 2 bases and 3 bases, with 11 bases remaining between them. In germline, CDR1 is SGHRS, CDR2 YFSETQ. CDR3 length: 14 residues.

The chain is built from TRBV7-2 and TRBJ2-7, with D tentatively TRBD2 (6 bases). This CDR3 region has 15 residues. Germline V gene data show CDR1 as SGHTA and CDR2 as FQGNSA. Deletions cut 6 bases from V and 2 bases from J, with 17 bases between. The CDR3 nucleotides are TGTGCCAGCAGTCTTAAGTACGGGGGTGCCTACGAGCAGTACTTC. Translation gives CASSLKYGGAYEQYF. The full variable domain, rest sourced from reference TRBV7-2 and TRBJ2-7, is GAGVSQSPSNKVTEKGKDVELRCDPISGHTALYWYRQSLGQGLEFLIYFQGNSAPDKSGLPSDRFSAERTGGSVSTLTIQRTQQEDSAVYLCASSLKYGGAYEQYFGPGTRLTVT.